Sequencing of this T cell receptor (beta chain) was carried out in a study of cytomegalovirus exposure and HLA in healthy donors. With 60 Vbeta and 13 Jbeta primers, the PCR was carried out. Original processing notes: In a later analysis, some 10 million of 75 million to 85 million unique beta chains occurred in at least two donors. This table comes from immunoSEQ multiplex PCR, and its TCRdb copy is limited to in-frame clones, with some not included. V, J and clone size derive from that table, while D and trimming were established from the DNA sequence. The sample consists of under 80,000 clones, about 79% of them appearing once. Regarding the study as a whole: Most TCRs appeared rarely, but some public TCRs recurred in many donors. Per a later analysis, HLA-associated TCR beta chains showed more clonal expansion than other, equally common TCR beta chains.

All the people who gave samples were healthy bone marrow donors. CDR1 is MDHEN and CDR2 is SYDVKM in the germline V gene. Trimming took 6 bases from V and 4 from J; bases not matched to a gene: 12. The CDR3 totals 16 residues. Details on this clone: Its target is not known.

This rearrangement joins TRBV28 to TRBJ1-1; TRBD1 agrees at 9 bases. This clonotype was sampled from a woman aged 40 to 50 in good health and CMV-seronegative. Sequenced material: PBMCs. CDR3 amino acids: CASRSGTGGTGTEAFF. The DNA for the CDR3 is TGTGCCAGCAGGAGCGGTACAGGGGGCACGGGCACTGAAGCTTTCTTT. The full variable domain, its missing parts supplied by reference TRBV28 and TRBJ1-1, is DVKVTQSSRYLVKRTGEKVFLECVQDMDHENMFWYRQDPGLGLRLIYFSYDVKMKEKGDIPEGYSVSREKKERFSLILESASTNQTSMYLCASRSGTGGTGTEAFFGQGTRLTVV.